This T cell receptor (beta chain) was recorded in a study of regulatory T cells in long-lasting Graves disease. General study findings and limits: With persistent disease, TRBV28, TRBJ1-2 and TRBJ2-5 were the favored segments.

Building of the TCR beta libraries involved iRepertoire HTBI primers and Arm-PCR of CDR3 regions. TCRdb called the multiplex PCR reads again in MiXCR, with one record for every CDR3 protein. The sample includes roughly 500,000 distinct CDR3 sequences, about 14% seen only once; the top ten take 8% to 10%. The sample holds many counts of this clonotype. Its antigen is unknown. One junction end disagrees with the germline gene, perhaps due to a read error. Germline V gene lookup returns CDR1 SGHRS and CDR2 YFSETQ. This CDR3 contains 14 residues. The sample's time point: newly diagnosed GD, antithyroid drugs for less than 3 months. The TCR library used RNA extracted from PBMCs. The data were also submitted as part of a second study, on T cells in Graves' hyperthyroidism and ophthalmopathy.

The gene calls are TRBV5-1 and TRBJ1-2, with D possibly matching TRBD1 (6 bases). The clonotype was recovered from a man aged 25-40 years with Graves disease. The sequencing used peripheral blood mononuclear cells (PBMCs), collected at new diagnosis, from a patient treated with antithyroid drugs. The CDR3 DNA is TGTGCCAGCAGCCCCCAACAGGGAAACTATGGCTACACCTTC. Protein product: CASSPQQGNYGYTF.